This entry describes one TCR beta chain. The antigen remains undetermined. Profiling relied on immunoSEQ multiplex PCR, and the TCRdb table lists in-frame clones only, not all of them. The sample records about 38,000 clones, 80% to 90% being singletons. This sample is drawn from a study of CD8 T cells in acute hepatitis C reinfection. Study-wide results and limits: One of thirteen outcome-independent public clonotypes used V04-02/J02-02. NS3-1073 specific cells were too rare to sort at chronic follow-up.

The germline V gene encodes CDR1 MNHEY and CDR2 SMNVEV (reference sequence). Trimming left V 5 bases short and J 6 bases short, with 16 bases between. This CDR3 has 14 residues. As for time point: naive CD8 control sorted from an acute-time-point sample. The chain couples TRBV27 to TRBJ1-2; no clear D gene. The sample comprised naive CD8+ T cells from PBMCs. This sequence was found in a woman aged 18-30 years who spontaneously cleared hepatitis C infection. This chain's CDR3 is CASSPLDLINGYTF. The CDR3 coding sequence is TGTGCCAGCAGTCCCCTTGACCTGATCAATGGCTACACCTTC.